This TCR beta chain emerged from a study of T cell repertoires in cytomegalovirus infection. This CDR3 spans 12 amino acids. V lost 8 bases and J 7 bases, leaving 14 bases between the germline ends. Germline CDR1 reads MNHNS; CDR2 reads SASEGT. TCRdb re-called the reads with MiXCR, one entry per CDR3 protein. The sample records around 450,000 distinct CDR3 sequences, roughly 30% being singletons. This clonotype was picked up a small number of times. The rearrangement links TRBV6-1 to TRBJ1-1, with D uncertain. Sequencing input: PBMCs. The sequence derives from a human donor in good health (CMV status not recorded). Some clones in this sample may be carry-over from other donors' samples. CDR3: CASGPDAHEAFF. The CDR3 DNA follows: TGTGCCAGCGGACCCGACGCACATGAAGCTTTCTTT.